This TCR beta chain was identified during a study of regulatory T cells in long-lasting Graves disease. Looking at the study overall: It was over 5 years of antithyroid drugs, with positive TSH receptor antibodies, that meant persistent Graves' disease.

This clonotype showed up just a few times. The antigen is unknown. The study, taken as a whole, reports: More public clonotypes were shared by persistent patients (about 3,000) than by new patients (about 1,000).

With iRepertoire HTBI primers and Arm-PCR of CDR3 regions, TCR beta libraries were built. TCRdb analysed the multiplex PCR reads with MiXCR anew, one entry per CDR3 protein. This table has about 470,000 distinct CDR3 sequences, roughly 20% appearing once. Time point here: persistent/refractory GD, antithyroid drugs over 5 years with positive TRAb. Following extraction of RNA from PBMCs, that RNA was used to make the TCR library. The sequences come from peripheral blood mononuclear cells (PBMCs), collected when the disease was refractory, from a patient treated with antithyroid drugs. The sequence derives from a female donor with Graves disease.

The chain's CDR3 is CASRKTGRSLEQYF. The CDR3 DNA reads as TGTGCCAGCAGGAAAACCGGGAGATCGCTCGAGCAGTACTTC. The chain employs TRBV7-2 and TRBJ2-7, with D perhaps TRBD2 (6 bases). Trimming shortened V by 6 bases and J by 6 bases, and 18 bases separated the two germline ends. The CDR3 extends over 14 amino acids. Germline CDR1 reads SGHTA; CDR2 reads FQGNSA.